A single T cell receptor (beta chain) is shown here with its context. What it binds is not known. This specimen comes from a study of blood T cells in healthy people across ages. Study-level information: Template-switching capture recovered about one barcoded beta molecule per two T cells.

With a J-beta primer mix and a sample-barcoded 5' primer, a second PCR ran about 7 to 11 cycles. One entry per CDR3 protein results from TCRdb running MiXCR on the 5' RACE reads. The table includes about 900,000 distinct CDR3 sequences, 45% to 50% detected once. Germline CDR1 is MNHEY and CDR2 is SVGAGI. The CDR3 spans 15 residues. Overall study results and limits: Older individuals had lower TCR beta diversity per million T cells (the decline was roughly linear).

This clonotype originated in a man younger than 40 in good health. The sequenced material came from blood. This chain links TRBV6-5 with TRBJ2-5, with TRBD2 as a possible D gene (5 bases). TRBJ2-7 explains the end of the DNA better; the J call may be wrong. The CDR3: CASSYASGLNYEQYF. The CDR3 nucleotides read TGTGCCAGCAGTTACGCGTCCGGACTTAACTACGAGCAGTACTTC.